This TCR beta chain came from a study of T cell responses to AZD1222 COVID-19 vaccine. Study-level background: Combined were second doses at about 4 or about 12 weeks. General study points: Clonal diversity was possibly underestimated, and the donors were mostly white British, with more females. Spike-specific TCR breadth and depth grew following two AZD1222 doses. Spike as a whole was targeted by vaccine-associated CD4 TCRs, dominant at 160-218 and 743-854.

For this clone: Its antigen is undetermined.

Libraries were prepared by immunoSEQ multiplex PCR; TCRdb keeps only in-frame clonotypes and omits some of them. The sample includes about 130,000 clones, around 94% of them seen just once. Germline CDR1 SGHNT, CDR2 YENEEA. The CDR3 has 15 amino acids. V was trimmed by 0 bases and J by 7 bases, leaving 13 bases between them. The V call is TRBV11-3, the J call TRBJ2-1; TRBD2 is a possible D gene (5 bases). Sequenced here: peripheral blood, sampled on day 0 of AZD1222 vaccination. The clonotype comes from an adult in good health. CDR3 in amino acids: CASSLDGRDGNEQFF. CDR3 nucleotides: TGTGCCAGCAGCTTAGATGGACGGGATGGGAATGAGCAGTTCTTC. The entire variable domain, with the rest obtained from reference TRBV11-3 and TRBJ2-1, is as follows: EAGVVQSPRYKIIEKKQPVAFWCNPISGHNTLYWYLQNLGQGPELLIRYENEEAVDDSQLPKDRFSAERLKGVDSTLKIQPAELGDSAVYLCASSLDGRDGNEQFFGPGTRLTVL.